The clone carrying this TCR beta chain has only a few counts. From germline, CDR1 is DFQATT and CDR2 SNEGSKA (reference sequence). V lost 1 base, J lost 4 bases, and 10 bases lay in between. This CDR3 is built from 13 residues. These data are taken from a study of blood T cells in healthy people across ages. PCR was performed a second time for roughly 7 to 12 cycles using a sample-barcoded 5' primer and a J-beta primer mix. TCRdb re-analysed the 5' RACE reads in MiXCR, keeping a single row per CDR3 protein. The sample has around 2 million distinct CDR3 sequences, roughly 43% seen once. The sequenced sample was blood. This clonotype was obtained from a human donor in good health. The chain is built from TRBV20-1 and TRBJ1-1; no clear D gene. The CDR3 DNA sequence: TGCAGTGCTAGAGGACCCAGTTCCACTGAAGCTTTCTTT. It encodes CSARGPSSTEAFF.